This entry describes one T cell receptor (beta chain). Repertoires were generated with immunoSEQ multiplex PCR, while TCRdb's copy carries only in-frame clones and drops some. Of 70,000 or so clones listed, 75% to 95% are singletons. This record belongs to a study of blood T cell repertoires in COVID-19. On the study more broadly: Sources were T cells, B-cell-depleted T cells, or PBMCs; the material itself was cDNA or gDNA.

This receptor was obtained from a young woman with acute or convalescent COVID-19. Sequenced sample: peripheral blood.

CDR3 nucleotide sequence: TGTGCCTGGAGTGATCACCGGGACAGGGGCGACTATGGCTACACCTTC. This codes for CAWSDHRDRGDYGYTF. This rearrangement joins TRBV30 to TRBJ1-2; TRBD1 matches 10 bases. Germline loops: CDR1 GTSNPN, CDR2 SVGIG (reference sequence). J gave up 3 bases and V 1 base, and 8 bases lay outside the gene matches. This CDR3 is 16 amino acids long.